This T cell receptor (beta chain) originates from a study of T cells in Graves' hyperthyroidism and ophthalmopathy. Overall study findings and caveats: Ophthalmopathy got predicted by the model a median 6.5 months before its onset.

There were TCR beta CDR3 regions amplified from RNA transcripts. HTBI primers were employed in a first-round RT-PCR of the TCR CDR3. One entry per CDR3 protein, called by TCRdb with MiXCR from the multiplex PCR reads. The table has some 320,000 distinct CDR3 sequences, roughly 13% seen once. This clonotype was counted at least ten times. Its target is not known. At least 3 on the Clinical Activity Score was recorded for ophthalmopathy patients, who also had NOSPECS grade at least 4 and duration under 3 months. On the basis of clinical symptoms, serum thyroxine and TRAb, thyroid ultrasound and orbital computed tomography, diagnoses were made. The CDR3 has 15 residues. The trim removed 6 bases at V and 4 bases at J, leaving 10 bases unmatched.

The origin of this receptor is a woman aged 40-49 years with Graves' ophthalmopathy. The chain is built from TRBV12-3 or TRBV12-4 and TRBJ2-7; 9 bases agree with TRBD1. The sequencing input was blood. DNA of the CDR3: TGTGCCAGCAGGGCGAGAGGACAGGGGTTATACGAGCAGTACTTC. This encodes CASRARGQGLYEQYF.